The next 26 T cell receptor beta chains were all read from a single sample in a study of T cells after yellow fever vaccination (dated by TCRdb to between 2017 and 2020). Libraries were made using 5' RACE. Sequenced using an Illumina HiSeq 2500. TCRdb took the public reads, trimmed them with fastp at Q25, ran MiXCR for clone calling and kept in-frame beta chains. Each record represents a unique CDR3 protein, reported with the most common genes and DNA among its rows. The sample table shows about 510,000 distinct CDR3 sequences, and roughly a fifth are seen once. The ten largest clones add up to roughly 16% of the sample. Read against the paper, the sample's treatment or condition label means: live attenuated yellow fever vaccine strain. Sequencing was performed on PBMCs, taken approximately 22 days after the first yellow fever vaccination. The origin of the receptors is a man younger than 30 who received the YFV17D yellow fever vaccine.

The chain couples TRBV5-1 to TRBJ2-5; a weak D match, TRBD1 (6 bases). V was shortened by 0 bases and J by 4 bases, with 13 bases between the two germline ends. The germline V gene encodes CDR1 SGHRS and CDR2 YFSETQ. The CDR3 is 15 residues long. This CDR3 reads CASSLGWGPGETQYF. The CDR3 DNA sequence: TGCGCCAGCAGCTTGGGCTGGGGGCCAGGAGAGACCCAGTACTTC.

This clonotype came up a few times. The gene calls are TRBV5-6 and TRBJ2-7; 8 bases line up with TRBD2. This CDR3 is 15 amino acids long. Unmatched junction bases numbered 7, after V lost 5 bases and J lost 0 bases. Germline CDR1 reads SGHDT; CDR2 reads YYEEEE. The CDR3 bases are TGTGCCAGCAGAAGGACCGGGGGGGGCTCCTACGAGCAGTACGTC. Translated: CASRRTGGGSYEQYV.

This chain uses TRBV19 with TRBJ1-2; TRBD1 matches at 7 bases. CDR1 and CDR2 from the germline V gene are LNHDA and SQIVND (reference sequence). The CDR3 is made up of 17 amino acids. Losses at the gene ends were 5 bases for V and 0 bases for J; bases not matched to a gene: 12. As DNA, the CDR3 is TGTGCCAGTAGTCCCCCGGACAGGAACGGGGCTAACTATGGCTACACCTTC. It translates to CASSPPDRNGANYGYTF.

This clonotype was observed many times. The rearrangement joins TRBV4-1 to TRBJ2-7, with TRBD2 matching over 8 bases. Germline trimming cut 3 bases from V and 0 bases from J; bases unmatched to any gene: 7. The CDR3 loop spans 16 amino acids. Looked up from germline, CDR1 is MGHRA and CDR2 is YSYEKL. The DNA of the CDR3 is TGCGCCAGCAGCCACCACATAGCGGGAAGCTCCTACGAGCAGTACTTC. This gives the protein CASSHHIAGSSYEQYF.

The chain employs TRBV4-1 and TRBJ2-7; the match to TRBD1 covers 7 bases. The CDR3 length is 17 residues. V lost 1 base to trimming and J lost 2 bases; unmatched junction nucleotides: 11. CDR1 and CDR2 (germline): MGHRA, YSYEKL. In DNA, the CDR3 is TGCGCCAGCAGCCAAGGAGGGCACCGGGACAGCGCCTACGAGCAGTACTTC. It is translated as CASSQGGHRDSAYEQYF.

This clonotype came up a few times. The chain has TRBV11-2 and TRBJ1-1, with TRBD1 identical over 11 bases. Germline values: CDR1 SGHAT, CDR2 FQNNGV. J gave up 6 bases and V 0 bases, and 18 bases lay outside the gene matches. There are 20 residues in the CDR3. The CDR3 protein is CASSLELRDRGYGVKPEAFF. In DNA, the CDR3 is TGTGCCAGCAGCTTAGAATTAAGGGACAGGGGGTATGGGGTGAAGCCTGAAGCTTTCTTT.

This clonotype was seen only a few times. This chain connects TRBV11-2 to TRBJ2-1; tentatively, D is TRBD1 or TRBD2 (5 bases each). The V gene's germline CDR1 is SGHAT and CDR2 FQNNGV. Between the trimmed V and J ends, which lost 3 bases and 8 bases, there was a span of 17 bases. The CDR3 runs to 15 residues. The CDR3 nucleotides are TGTGCCAGCAGCTTCGCCGGGACGATAAGTGATGAGCAGTTCTTC. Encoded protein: CASSFAGTISDEQFF.

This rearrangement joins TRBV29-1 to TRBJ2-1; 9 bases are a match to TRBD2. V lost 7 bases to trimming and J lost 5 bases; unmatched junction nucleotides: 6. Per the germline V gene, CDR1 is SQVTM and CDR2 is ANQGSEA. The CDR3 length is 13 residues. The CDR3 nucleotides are TGCAGCGGGCGGGGGGGCATCAACAATGAGCAGTTCTTC. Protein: CSGRGGINNEQFF.

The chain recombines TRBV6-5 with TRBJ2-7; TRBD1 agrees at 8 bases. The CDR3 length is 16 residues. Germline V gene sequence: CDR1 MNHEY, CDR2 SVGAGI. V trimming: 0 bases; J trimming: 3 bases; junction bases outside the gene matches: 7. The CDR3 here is CASSYSSGQGGYEQYF. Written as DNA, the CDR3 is TGTGCCAGCAGTTACTCGTCCGGACAGGGAGGCTACGAGCAGTACTTC.

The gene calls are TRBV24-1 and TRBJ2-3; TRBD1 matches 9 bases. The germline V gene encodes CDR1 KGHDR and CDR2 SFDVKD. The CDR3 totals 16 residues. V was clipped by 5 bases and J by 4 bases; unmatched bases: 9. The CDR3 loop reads CATSVKDRGPADTQYF. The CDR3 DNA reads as TGTGCCACCAGTGTCAAGGACAGGGGCCCCGCAGATACGCAGTATTTT.

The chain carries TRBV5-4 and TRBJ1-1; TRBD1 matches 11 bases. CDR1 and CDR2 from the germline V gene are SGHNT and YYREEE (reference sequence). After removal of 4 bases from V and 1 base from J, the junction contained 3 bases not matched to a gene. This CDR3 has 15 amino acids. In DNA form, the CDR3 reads TGTGCCAGCAGCGGACAGGGGGCGCGGAACACTGAAGCTTTCTTT. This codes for CASSGQGARNTEAFF.

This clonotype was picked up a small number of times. The CDR3 region is CASSYGGGVSTDTQYF. The CDR3 coding sequence is TGTGCCAGCAGTTATGGCGGGGGGGTCAGCACAGATACGCAGTATTTT. This sequence joins TRBV6-2 or TRBV6-3 and TRBJ2-3; 9 bases are a match to TRBD2. Germline V gene data show CDR1 as MNHEY and CDR2 as SVGEGT. V lost 3 bases to trimming and J lost 0 bases; unmatched junction nucleotides: 4. The length of the CDR3 is 16 residues.

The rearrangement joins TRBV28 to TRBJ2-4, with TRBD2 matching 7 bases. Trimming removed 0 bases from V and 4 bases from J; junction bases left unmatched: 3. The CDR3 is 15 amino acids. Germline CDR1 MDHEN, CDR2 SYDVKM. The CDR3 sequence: CASSLWRGSKNIQYF. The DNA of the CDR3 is TGTGCCAGCAGTTTATGGCGCGGGAGTAAAAACATTCAGTACTTC.

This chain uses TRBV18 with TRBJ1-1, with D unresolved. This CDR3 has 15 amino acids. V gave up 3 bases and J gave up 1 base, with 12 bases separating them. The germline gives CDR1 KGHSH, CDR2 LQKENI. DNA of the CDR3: TGTGCCAGCTCACCTCAGGACCGTCAGAACACTGAAGCTTTCTTT. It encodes CASSPQDRQNTEAFF.

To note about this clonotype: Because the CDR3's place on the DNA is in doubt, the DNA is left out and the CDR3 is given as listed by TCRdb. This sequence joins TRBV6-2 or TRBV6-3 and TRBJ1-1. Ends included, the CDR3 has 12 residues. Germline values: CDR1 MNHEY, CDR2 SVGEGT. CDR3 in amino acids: CASSSTPSGAFF.

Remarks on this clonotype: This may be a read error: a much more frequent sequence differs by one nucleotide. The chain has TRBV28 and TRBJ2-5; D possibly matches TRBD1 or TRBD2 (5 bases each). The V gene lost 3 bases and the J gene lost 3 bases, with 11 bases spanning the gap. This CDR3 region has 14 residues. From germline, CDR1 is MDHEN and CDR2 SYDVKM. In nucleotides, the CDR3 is TGTGCCAGCAGTTTGGGGGAATCCAAAGAGACCCAGTACTTC. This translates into CASSLGESKETQYF.

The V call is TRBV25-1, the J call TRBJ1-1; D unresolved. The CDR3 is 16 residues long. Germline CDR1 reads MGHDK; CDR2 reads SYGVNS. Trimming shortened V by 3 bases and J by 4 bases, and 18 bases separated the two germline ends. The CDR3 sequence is CASSEVGVARGTEAFF. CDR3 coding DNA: TGTGCCAGCAGTGAGGTAGGAGTTGCTCGGGGCACTGAAGCTTTCTTT.

The CDR3 region is CASSQVGQVNEQFF. The CDR3 region has the DNA TGCGCCAGCAGCCAAGTGGGACAGGTCAATGAGCAGTTCTTC. The chain uses TRBV4-1 and TRBJ2-1; 8 positions match TRBD1. This CDR3 has 14 amino acids. Germline V gene lookup returns CDR1 MGHRA and CDR2 YSYEKL. V trimming: 1 base; J trimming: 6 bases; junction bases outside the gene matches: 2.

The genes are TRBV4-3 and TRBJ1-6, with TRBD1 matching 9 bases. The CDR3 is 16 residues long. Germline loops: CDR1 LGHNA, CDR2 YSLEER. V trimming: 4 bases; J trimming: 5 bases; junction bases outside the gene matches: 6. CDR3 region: CASSLGTGRHNSPLHF. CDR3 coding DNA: TGCGCCAGCAGCCTGGGGACAGGGCGACATAATTCACCCCTCCACTTT.

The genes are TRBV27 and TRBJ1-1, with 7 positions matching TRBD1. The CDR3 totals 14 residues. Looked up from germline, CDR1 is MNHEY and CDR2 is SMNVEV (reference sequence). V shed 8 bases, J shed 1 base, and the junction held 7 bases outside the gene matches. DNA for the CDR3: TGTGCCAGCGCCCCCTGGACAGGGAACACTGAAGCTTTCTTT. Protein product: CASAPWTGNTEAFF.

Written as DNA, the CDR3 is TGTGCCAGCAGCGTAGGAGCGGGGGGGAACACCGGGGAGCTGTTTTTT. Translating it yields CASSVGAGGNTGELFF. The rearrangement uses TRBV9 and TRBJ2-2, with TRBD2 matching over 9 bases. Trimming removed 0 bases from V and 1 base from J; junction bases left unmatched: 1. The CDR3 is made up of 16 amino acids. The germline CDR1 and CDR2 sequences are SGDLS and YYNGEE.

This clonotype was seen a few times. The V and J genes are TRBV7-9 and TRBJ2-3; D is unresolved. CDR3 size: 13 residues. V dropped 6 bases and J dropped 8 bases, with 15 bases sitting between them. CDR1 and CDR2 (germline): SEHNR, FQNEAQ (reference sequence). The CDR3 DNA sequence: TGTGCCAGCAGTTTGGTAGCCCAAACTACGCAGTATTTT. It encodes CASSLVAQTTQYF.

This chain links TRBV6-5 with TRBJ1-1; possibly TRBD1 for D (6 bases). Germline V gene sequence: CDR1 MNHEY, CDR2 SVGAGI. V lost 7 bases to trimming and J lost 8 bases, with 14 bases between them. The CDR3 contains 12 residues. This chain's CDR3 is CASIDGGGEAFF. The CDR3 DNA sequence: TGTGCCAGCATCGACGGGGGGGGCGAAGCTTTCTTT.

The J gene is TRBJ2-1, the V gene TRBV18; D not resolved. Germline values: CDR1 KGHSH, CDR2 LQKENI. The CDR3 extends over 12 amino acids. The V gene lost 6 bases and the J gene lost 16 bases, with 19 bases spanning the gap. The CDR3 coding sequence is TGTGCCAGCTCTCAAGCCCACCAGGCACACTTCTTC. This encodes CASSQAHQAHFF.

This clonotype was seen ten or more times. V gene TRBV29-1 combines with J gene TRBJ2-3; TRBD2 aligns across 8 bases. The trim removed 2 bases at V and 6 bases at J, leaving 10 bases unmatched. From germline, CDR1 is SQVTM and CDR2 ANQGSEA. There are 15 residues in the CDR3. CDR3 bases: TGCAGCGTTGAAAGGGCCGGGGGGGCATCTGATACGCAGTATTTT. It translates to CSVERAGGASDTQYF.

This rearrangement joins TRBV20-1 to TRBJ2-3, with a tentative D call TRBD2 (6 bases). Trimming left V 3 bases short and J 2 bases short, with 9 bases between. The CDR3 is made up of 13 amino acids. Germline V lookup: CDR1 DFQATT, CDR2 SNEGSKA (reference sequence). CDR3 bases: TGCAGTGCTAGCGGGGGTTACACAGATACGCAGTATTTT. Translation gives CSASGGYTDTQYF.